This T cell receptor (beta chain) was recovered during a study of blood T cells in healthy people across ages (dated by TCRdb to 2013 to 2016). About the full investigation: Template switching captured roughly one uniquely barcoded TCR beta cDNA molecule per two T cells in model experiments. Age-related changes in TCR beta repertoire diversity were measured in the study by deep sequencing normalized with unique cDNA molecular identifiers. To avoid experimental bias, donors of different ages were spread randomly across the sequencing lanes. Using the same blood draw, the study looked at two additional independent replicas of 1 million unique cDNA reads for two donors, one aged 18 to 29 and the other aged 80 or older. Four age groups were formed from the donors: young (average approximately 15 years), middle-aged (around 41), aged (around 62) and long-lived (roughly 88). General findings and caveats noted by the study authors: A strong correlation was found between observed TCR beta diversity and the percentage of naive T cells measured by flow cytometry. Compared with the aged group, the long-lived group had more naive CD4+ T cells, fewer expanded clones and increased TCR diversity, a pattern suggesting age selection. Because donor CMV infection status was unknown, age-related changes in expanded clonotypes were potentially confounded. Since profiling was done on bulk unsorted PBMCs, naive and antigen-experienced compartments could not be conclusively compared. As age increased, observed TCR beta diversity per million T cells dropped in a roughly linear way, and a significant reduction was already evident by age roughly 40. Estimates of total diversity based on one million sequenced T cells were regarded as lower bounds and as underestimates.

V and J are truncated by 0 bases and 4 bases respectively, leaving an intervening sequence of 24 bases. The germline V gene yields SGHRS for CDR1 and YFSETQ for CDR2. The CDR3, from cysteine to phenylalanine, totals 19 residues. Here the CDR3 DNA is all that survives: 57 bases in frame from base 1. Systemically healthy Caucasian individuals from Russia, 39 in total and aged about 6 to 90 years, were included as donors. Ten milliliters of peripheral blood were drawn from each donor into EDTA-treated Vacutainer tubes. Ficoll-Paque density-gradient centrifugation was used to isolate PBMCs, with at least 6.5 million per sample. Trizol reagent was used to extract total RNA from PBMCs, with at least 6 micrograms per sample. For every donor, an aliquot of PBMCs went through flow cytometry to measure the percentages of naive CD45RAhigh/CD27high T cells. This clonotype was observed a few times. Its antigen is currently not known. Base quality data are lacking; no much larger clone is found one base away.

Receptor libraries were prepared by 5' RACE. TCRdb records Illumina HiSeq 2500 as the sequencer. A second PCR of about 6 to 11 cycles was performed with a sample-barcoded 5' primer and a J-beta primer mix. A unique molecular identifier was introduced onto each TCR beta cDNA molecule by a template-switch 5' adaptor carrying 12 random nucleotides. Each sample yielded at least 2.5 million CDR3-containing paired-end reads. The Mint cDNA synthesis kit, primed by a TRBC-specific oligonucleotide, was used to synthesize first-strand cDNA from all RNA. Following uracil-DNA glycosylase treatment, a first 18-cycle PCR with universal primers M1SS and BC2_uni_R was performed on all cDNA. On the authors' methods: For normalization, 1 million high-quality reads, each with a distinct molecular identifier, were randomly selected from each sample. Reads sharing molecular identifiers were discarded rather than binned into consensus sequences. CDR3 identification, clonotype clustering and error correction used MiTCR with a Q25 quality threshold and the strictest error-elimination algorithm. A nonparametric unseen species model with Euler transformation was used to estimate a lower bound on total TCR beta diversity. In TCRdb, the public reads were trimmed at Q25 with fastp and aligned with MiXCR, with productive beta chains retained. Each CDR3 protein appears once, grouped with its most common genes and DNA. The V and J calls and clone size are TCRdb's, not the authors'. The sample table records approximately 800,000 distinct CDR3 sequences; 46% of these occur just once. The ten largest clones capture over 15% of the sample.

The sequenced sample consisted of blood. This chain joins TRBV5-1 to TRBJ2-3; possibly the D gene is TRBD2, per 6 matching bases. This clonotype was obtained from a man aged 80 or over in good health. The sequenced DNA: TGCGCCAGCAGCTTGGTAGCTGCTAGAGGAGGGAGATTGGCAGATACGCAGTATTTT. It encodes CASSLVAARGGRLADTQYF.